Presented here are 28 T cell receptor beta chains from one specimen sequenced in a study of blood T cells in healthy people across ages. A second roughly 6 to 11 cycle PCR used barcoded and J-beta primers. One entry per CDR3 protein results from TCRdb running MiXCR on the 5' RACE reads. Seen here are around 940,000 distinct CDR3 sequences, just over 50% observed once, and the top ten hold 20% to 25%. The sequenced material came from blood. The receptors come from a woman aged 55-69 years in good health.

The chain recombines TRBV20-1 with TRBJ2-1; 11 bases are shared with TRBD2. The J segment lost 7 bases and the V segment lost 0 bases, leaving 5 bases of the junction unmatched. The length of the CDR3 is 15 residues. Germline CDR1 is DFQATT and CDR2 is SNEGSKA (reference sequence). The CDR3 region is CSARELSGRGNEQFF. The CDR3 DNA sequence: TGCAGTGCTAGAGAACTTAGCGGGAGGGGGAATGAGCAGTTCTTC.

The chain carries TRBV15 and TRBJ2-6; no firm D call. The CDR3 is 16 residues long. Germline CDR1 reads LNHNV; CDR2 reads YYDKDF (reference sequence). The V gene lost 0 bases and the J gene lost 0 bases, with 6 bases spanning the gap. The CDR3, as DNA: TGTGCCACCAGCAGAGATCTGGGCTCTGGGGCCAACGTCCTGACTTTC. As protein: CATSRDLGSGANVLTF.

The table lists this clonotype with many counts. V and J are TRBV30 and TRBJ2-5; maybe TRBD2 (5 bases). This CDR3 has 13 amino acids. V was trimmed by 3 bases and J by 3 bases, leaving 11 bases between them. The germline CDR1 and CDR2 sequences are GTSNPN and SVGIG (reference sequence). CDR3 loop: CAWSPPGEETQYF. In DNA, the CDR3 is TGTGCCTGGAGCCCTCCCGGGGAAGAGACCCAGTACTTC.

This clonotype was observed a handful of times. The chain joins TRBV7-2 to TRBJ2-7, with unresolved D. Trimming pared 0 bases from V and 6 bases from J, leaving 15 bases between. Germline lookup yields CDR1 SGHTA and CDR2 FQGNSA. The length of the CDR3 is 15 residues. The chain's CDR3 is CASSLAPSGYREQYF. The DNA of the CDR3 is TGTGCCAGCAGCTTAGCGCCAAGTGGCTACCGCGAGCAGTACTTC.

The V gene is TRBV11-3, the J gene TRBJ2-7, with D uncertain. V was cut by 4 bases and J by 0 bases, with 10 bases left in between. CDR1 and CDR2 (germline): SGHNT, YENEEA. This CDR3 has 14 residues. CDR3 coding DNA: TGTGCCAGCAGCTCCGGACGATCCTCCTACGAGCAGTACTTC. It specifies CASSSGRSSYEQYF.

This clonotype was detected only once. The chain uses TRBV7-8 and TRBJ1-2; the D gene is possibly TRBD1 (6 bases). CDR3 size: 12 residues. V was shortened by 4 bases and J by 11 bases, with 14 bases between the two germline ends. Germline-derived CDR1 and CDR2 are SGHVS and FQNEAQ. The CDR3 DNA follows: TGTGCCAGCAGCTCTAGAACAGGGCGATACACCTTC. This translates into CASSSRTGRYTF.

Written as DNA, the CDR3 is TGTGCCAGCAGTTCCGGACGGACCCGGGAGACTGAAGCTTTCTTT. Protein: CASSSGRTRETEAFF. The chain combines TRBV6-1 with TRBJ1-1; D unclear. The germline V and J ends were trimmed by 5 bases and 5 bases, with 18 bases remaining between them. This CDR3 contains 15 residues. Per the germline V gene, CDR1 is MNHNS and CDR2 is SASEGT.

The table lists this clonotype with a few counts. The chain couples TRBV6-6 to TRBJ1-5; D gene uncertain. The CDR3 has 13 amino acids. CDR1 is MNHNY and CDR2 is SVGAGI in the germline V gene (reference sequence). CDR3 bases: TGTACGTCCTCGGGCGACTCCAATCAGCCCCAGCATTTT. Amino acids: CTSSGDSNQPQHF.

CDR3 nucleotide sequence: TGCAGTGCTAGAGCGGGGCTAAGCAATCAGCCCCAGCATTTT. Translating gives CSARAGLSNQPQHF. The J gene is TRBJ1-5, the V gene TRBV20-1; a possible D gene is TRBD1 (5 bases). In germline, CDR1 is DFQATT, CDR2 SNEGSKA (reference sequence). The CDR3 sequence is 14 residues long. V lost 1 base, J lost 1 base, and 8 bases lay in between.

The CDR3 nucleotides are TGCGCCAGCAGCCCTCAAGAGGGTCCTTACAATGAGCAGTTCTTC. It encodes CASSPQEGPYNEQFF. This chain uses TRBV4-1 with TRBJ2-1, with a possible D match to TRBD2 (5 bases). The CDR3 consists of 15 residues. The V and J ends lost 4 bases and 4 bases respectively, with 14 bases between them. Germline CDR1 MGHRA, CDR2 YSYEKL.

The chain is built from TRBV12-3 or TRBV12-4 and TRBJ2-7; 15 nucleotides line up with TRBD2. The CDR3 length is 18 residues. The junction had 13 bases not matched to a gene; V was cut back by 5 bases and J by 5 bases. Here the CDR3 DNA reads TGTGCCAGCAGTCCACGACTAAGGACTAGCGGGAGGGCCAACGAGCAGTACTTC. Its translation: CASSPRLRTSGRANEQYF.

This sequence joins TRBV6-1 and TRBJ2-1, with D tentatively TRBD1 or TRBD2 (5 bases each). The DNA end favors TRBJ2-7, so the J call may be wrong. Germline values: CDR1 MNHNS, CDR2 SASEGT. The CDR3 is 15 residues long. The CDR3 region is CASTRGQGSYNEQYF. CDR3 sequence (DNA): TGTGCCAGCACCCGAGGGCAGGGCTCCTACAATGAGCAGTACTTC.

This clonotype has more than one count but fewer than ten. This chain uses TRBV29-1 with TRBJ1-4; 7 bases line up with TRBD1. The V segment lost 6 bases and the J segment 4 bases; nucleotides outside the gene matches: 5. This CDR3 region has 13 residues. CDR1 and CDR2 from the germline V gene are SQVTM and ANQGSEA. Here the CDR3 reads CSVRQGFNEKLFF. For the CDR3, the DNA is TGCAGCGTGCGACAGGGCTTTAATGAAAAACTGTTTTTT. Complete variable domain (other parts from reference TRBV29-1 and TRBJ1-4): SAVISQKPSRDICQRGTSLTIQCQVDSQVTMMFWYRQQPGQSLTLIATANQGSEATYESGFVIDKFPISRPNLTFSTLTVSNMSPEDSSIYLCSVRQGFNEKLFFGSGTQLSVL.

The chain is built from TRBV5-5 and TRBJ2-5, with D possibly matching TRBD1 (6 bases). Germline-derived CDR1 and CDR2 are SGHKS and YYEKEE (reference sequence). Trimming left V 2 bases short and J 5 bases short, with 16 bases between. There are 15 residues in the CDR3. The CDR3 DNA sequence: TGTGCCAGCAGCTTAGGTCAGGGGCGGTGGGAGACCCAGTACTTC. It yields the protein CASSLGQGRWETQYF. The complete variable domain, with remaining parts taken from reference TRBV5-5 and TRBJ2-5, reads DAGVTQSPTHLIKTRGQQVTLRCSPISGHKSVSWYQQVLGQGPQFIFQYYEKEERGRGNFPDRFSARQFPNYSSELNVNALLLGDSALYLCASSLGQGRWETQYFGPGTRLLVL.

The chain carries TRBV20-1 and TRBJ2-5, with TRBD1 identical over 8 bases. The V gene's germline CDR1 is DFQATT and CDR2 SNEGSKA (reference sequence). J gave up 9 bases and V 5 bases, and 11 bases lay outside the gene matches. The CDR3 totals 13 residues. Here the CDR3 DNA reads TGCAGTGCTGGAGGACAGGGAGGTTTGTCCCAGTACTTC. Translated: CSAGGQGGLSQYF.

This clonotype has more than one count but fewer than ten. As DNA, the CDR3 is TGTGCCAGCAGTGAATCATACAATCAGCCCCAGCATTTT. Its protein product is CASSESYNQPQHF. The rearrangement links TRBV6-1 to TRBJ1-5; no firm D call. With 2 bases removed from V and 3 bases from J, the gap between germline ends came to 5 bases. Germline CDR1 is MNHNS and CDR2 is SASEGT. The CDR3 is made up of 13 amino acids.

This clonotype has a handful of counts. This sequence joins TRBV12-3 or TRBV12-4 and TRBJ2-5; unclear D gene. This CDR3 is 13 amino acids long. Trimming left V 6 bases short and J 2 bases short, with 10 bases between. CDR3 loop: CASRTWGQETQYF. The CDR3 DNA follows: TGTGCCAGCAGGACGTGGGGACAAGAGACCCAGTACTTC.

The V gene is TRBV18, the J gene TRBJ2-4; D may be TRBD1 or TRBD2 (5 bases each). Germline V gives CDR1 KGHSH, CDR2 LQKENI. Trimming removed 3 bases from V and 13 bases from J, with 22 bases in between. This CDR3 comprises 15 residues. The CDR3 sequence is CASSPARGENYKQYF. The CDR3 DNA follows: TGTGCCAGCTCACCGGCTCGAGGGGAGAACTACAAGCAGTACTTC.

The CDR3 DNA sequence: TGTGCCAGCAGCTTAGAGGGGAAAGGGGTTGATACGCAGTATTTT. Translation gives CASSLEGKGVDTQYF. The chain links TRBV11-2 to TRBJ2-3, with a tentative D call TRBD1 (5 bases). Germline V gene sequence: CDR1 SGHAT, CDR2 FQNNGV. V was cut by 0 bases and J by 6 bases, with 13 bases left in between. The CDR3 has 15 amino acids.

The chain's CDR3 is CASCRQGANTQYF. As DNA, the CDR3 is TGTGCCAGCTGCCGACAGGGGGCGAATACCCAGTACTTC. This rearrangement joins TRBV13 to TRBJ2-5; 10 positions match TRBD1. CDR3 length: 13 residues. Germline V gives CDR1 PRHDT, CDR2 FYEKMQ (reference sequence). J lost 8 bases, V lost 8 bases, and 8 bases had no gene match.

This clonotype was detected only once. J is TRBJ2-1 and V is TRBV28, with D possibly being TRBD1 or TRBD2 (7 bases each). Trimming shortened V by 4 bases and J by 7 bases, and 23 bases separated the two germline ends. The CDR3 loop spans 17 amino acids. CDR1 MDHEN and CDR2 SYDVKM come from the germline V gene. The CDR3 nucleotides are TGTGCCAGCAGTTCAACCTCGAGGGGGCGGGGGAAAAATGAGCAGTTCTTC. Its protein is CASSSTSRGRGKNEQFF.

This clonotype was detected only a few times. CDR3 sequence: CASRPTGGSLTQYF. In DNA form, the CDR3 reads TGTGCCAGCAGACCGACTGGGGGGAGTTTGACGCAGTATTTT. The chain carries TRBV11-1 and TRBJ2-3; a possible D gene is TRBD2 (6 bases). The CDR3 is 14 amino acids. CDR1 SGHAT and CDR2 FQDESV come from the germline V gene (reference sequence). V was trimmed by 6 bases and J by 9 bases, leaving 19 bases between them.

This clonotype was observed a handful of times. CDR3 region: CASSGLALNEQFF. The CDR3 DNA reads as TGTGCCAGCAGTGGACTAGCCCTAAATGAGCAGTTCTTC. The chain is built from TRBV27 and TRBJ2-1, with 8 bases identical to TRBD2. This CDR3 region has 13 residues. Germline V lookup: CDR1 MNHEY, CDR2 SMNVEV (reference sequence). V was clipped by 5 bases and J by 7 bases; unmatched bases: 4.

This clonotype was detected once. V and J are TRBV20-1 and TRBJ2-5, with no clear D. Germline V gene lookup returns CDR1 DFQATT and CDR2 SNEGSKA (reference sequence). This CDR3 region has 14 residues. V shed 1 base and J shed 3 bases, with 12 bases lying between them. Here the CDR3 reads CSARAPTIKETQYF. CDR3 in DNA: TGCAGTGCTAGAGCCCCCACGATTAAAGAGACCCAGTACTTC.

The CDR3 loop reads CASSLALASGTDTQYF. DNA for the CDR3: TGTGCCAGCAGCTTAGCGTTAGCTAGCGGCACAGATACGCAGTATTTT. The rearrangement uses TRBV7-2 and TRBJ2-3; D is possibly TRBD2 (6 bases). Germline V CDR1 and CDR2: SGHTA, FQGNSA. The CDR3 is 16 residues long. Trimming stripped 0 bases from V and 1 base from J, with 11 bases between.

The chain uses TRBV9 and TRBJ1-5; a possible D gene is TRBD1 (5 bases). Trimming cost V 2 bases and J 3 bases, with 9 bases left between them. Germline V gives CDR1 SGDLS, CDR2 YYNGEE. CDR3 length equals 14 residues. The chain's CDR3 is CASSVGDYNQPQHF. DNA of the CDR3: TGTGCCAGCAGCGTGGGGGATTACAATCAGCCCCAGCATTTT.

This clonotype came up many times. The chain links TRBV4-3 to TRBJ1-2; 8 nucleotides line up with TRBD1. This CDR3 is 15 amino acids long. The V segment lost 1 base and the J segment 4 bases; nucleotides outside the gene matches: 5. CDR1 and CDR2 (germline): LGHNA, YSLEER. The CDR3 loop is CASSQGDRTIYGYTF. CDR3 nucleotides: TGCGCCAGCAGCCAAGGGGACAGGACAATCTATGGCTACACCTTC.

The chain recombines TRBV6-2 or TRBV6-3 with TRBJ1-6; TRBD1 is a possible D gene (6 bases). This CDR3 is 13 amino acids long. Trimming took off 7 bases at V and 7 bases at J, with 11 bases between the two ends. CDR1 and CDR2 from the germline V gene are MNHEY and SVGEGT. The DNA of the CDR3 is TGTGCCAGCACTGGACAGCGGAATTCACCCCTCCACTTT. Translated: CASTGQRNSPLHF.